This TCR beta chain was sequenced in a study of shared T cell receptors in the human thymus. This CDR3 contains 15 residues. V was clipped by 4 bases and J by 4 bases; unmatched bases: 8. The germline gives CDR1 LGHNA, CDR2 YSLEER. Here immunoSEQ multiplex PCR was the method, and the copy in TCRdb shows in-frame clones only, minus some. This repertoire shows some 720,000 clones, over 75% found once; its top ten account for 0.0095% to 0.011%. This same sample was also part of a study on human thymus T cells. That report adds: The people who donated were healthy Finnish babies having corrective surgery for congenital heart defects. Corrective heart surgery yielded resections, and these provided the thymus tissue. Related research described thymic repertoires that were highly overlapping among unrelated individuals.

The sample consisted of thymocytes. The genes are TRBV4-3 and TRBJ2-7, with 9 bases matching TRBD1. This sequence originates from a boy in the first two years of life with a congenital heart defect. CDR3 sequence: CASSRLTGGEYEQYF. CDR3 bases: TGCGCCAGCAGCCGCCTTACAGGGGGCGAGTACGAGCAGTACTTC.